This TCR beta chain comes out of a study of glioma-infiltrating T cells. Points from the study as a whole: Gliomas, especially low-grade, showed above-expected tissue-blood divergence; non-neoplastic patients showed below. Very few CDR3 sequences were shared between tissue and blood.

The iRepertoire nested amplicon-rescue multiplex PCR amplified TCR alpha and beta CDR3s from RNA. For one-step reverse transcription and amplification, about 90-400 ng of tissue mRNA or PBMC total RNA was used. TCRdb ran MiXCR on the multiplex PCR reads and lists one entry per CDR3 protein. This table holds more than 100,000 distinct CDR3 sequences, under 30% found once. This CDR3 is 14 amino acids long. V gave up 5 bases and J gave up 1 base, with 10 bases separating them. Germline CDR1 LGHNA, CDR2 YSLEER. This clonotype came up many times. Antigen: not known. This chain links TRBV4-3 with TRBJ2-3, with D maybe TRBD2 (5 bases). The sample comprised glioma tissue, nonneoplastic brain tissue, or PBMCs (not recorded which). The source is a human donor with low-grade glioma or glioblastoma, undergoing nonglioma brain surgery, or in good health (not recorded which). This chain's CDR3 is CASSSSVGTDTQYF. The CDR3 DNA sequence: TGCGCCAGCAGCAGTAGCGTTGGCACAGATACGCAGTATTTT.